This T cell receptor (beta chain) was recorded in a study of OX40 agonist ivuxolimab in advanced cancers. Germline V lookup: CDR1 MDHEN, CDR2 SYDVKM. Trimming removed 3 bases from V and 1 base from J, with 10 bases in between. The CDR3 extends over 14 amino acids. Generated by immunoSEQ multiplex PCR, the TCRdb table keeps only in-frame clones and is missing some. The sample includes about 28,000 clones, 85% to 90% seen only once; the top ten take nearly 50%. The chain is built from TRBV28 and TRBJ2-7, with D perhaps matching TRBD1 or TRBD2 (5 bases each). This clonotype originated in an adult with an advanced solid tumor such as melanoma, head and neck, liver or kidney cancer. The material sequenced was CD4+ or CD8+ T cells sorted from blood, taken in a trial of the OX40 agonist ivuxolimab. This chain's CDR3 is CASSFPGASYEQYF. The CDR3 region has the DNA TGTGCCAGCAGTTTCCCCGGGGCGTCCTACGAGCAGTACTTC.